Listed below are T cell receptor beta chains from one sample, sequenced in a study of shared T cell receptors in the human thymus. Assay: immunoSEQ multiplex PCR; the TCRdb copy retains only in-frame clones and omits some. The repertoire includes 720,000 or so clones, 70% to 90% of them detected once, and more than 0.008% sits in the top ten. Separately, the same data were catalogued under a study of human thymus T cells.

Sequenced material: thymocytes. The receptors stem from a girl under three years old with a congenital heart defect. Both conserved end residues are part of each CDR3.

j_call: TRBJ2-5
v_call: TRBV4-3
cdr3_length: 20
cdr3_aa: CASSQDTRRAGAVYQETQYF

j_call: TRBJ1-2
v_call: TRBV4-1
cdr3_length: 20
cdr3_aa: CASSQGRGSGGNTWDYGYTF

j_call: TRBJ1-1
v_call: TRBV6-1
cdr3_length: 14
cdr3_aa: CASSDREGDTEAFF

j_call: TRBJ2-1
v_call: TRBV19
cdr3_length: 14
cdr3_aa: CASSIGTAYNEQFF

j_call: TRBJ2-1
v_call: TRBV23-1
cdr3_length: 13
cdr3_aa: CASSHPIVSEQFF

j_call: TRBJ2-2
v_call: TRBV25-1
cdr3_length: 14
cdr3_aa: CASSKEANTGELFF

j_call: TRBJ2-6
v_call: TRBV7-9
cdr3_length: 19
cdr3_aa: CASRRFLWGLSSGANVLTF

j_call: TRBJ1-1
v_call: TRBV29-1
cdr3_length: 14
cdr3_aa: CSVPFRERNTEAFF

j_call: TRBJ1-1
v_call: TRBV27
cdr3_length: 11
cdr3_aa: CASIKNTEAFF

j_call: TRBJ1-2
v_call: TRBV5-4
cdr3_length: 12
cdr3_aa: CASSLDRVYYTF

j_call: TRBJ2-2
v_call: TRBV29-1
cdr3_length: 15
cdr3_aa: CSVEDRSGETGELFF

j_call: TRBJ2-1
v_call: TRBV5-5
cdr3_length: 13
cdr3_aa: CASSFGQGNEQFF

j_call: TRBJ1-1
v_call: TRBV6-1
cdr3_length: 16
cdr3_aa: CASSVPGQGMNTEAFF

j_call: TRBJ1-4
v_call: TRBV2
cdr3_length: 11
cdr3_aa: CASKGRGKLFF

j_call: TRBJ1-2
v_call: TRBV6-1
cdr3_length: 15
cdr3_aa: CASLTGQLLNYGYTF

j_call: TRBJ2-5
v_call: TRBV5-1
cdr3_length: 18
cdr3_aa: CASRTSGGIRNHQETQYF

j_call: TRBJ2-3
v_call: TRBV27
cdr3_length: 16
cdr3_aa: CASSPGLAGRPDTQYF

j_call: TRBJ1-1
v_call: TRBV7-4
cdr3_length: 19
cdr3_aa: CASTIHDRGRPLPNTEAFF

j_call: TRBJ2-1
v_call: TRBV29-1
cdr3_length: 16
cdr3_aa: CSVEDYRQGIDDEQFF

j_call: TRBJ1-1
v_call: TRBV6-1
cdr3_length: 14
cdr3_aa: CASSVLTGCTEAFF

j_call: TRBJ2-2
v_call: TRBV10-3
cdr3_length: 11
cdr3_aa: CAIKSGGELFF

j_call: TRBJ1-5
v_call: TRBV4-2
cdr3_length: 23
cdr3_aa: CASSQDRRTATRIEDKKNQPQHF

j_call: TRBJ2-1
v_call: TRBV19
cdr3_length: 16
cdr3_aa: CASSISFRGGANEQFF

j_call: TRBJ2-4
v_call: TRBV10-1
cdr3_length: 18
cdr3_aa: CASSESGQDGLAKNIQYF

j_call: TRBJ1-2
v_call: TRBV27
cdr3_length: 15
cdr3_aa: CASSLSAGWEYGYTF

j_call: TRBJ2-7
v_call: TRBV6-1
cdr3_length: 13
cdr3_aa: CASNQRDTYEQYF

j_call: TRBJ2-7
v_call: TRBV19
cdr3_length: 14
cdr3_aa: CASSILGLEGEQYF

j_call: TRBJ2-2
v_call: TRBV15
cdr3_length: 16
cdr3_aa: CATSRSRGPNTGELFF

j_call: TRBJ2-5
v_call: TRBV29-1
cdr3_length: 12
cdr3_aa: CSVPSEWETQYF

j_call: TRBJ2-7
v_call: TRBV10-1
cdr3_length: 13
cdr3_aa: CASSESTNYEQYF

j_call: TRBJ2-5
v_call: TRBV25-1
cdr3_length: 17
cdr3_aa: CASSELGSGGGQETQYF

j_call: TRBJ2-7
v_call: TRBV5-6
cdr3_length: 13
cdr3_aa: CASSLTSQYEQYF

j_call: TRBJ2-5
v_call: TRBV4-1
cdr3_length: 16
cdr3_aa: CASSQELAGGQETQYF

j_call: TRBJ1-5
v_call: TRBV28
cdr3_length: 12
cdr3_aa: CASSSSHQPQHF

j_call: TRBJ2-7
v_call: TRBV6-1
cdr3_length: 14
cdr3_aa: CASSESGGLDEQYF

j_call: TRBJ1-2
v_call: TRBV6-1
cdr3_length: 12
cdr3_aa: CASSSTGYGYTF

j_call: TRBJ1-1
v_call: TRBV7-2
cdr3_length: 16
cdr3_aa: CASSPKYLASNTEAFF

j_call: TRBJ1-2
v_call: TRBV29-1
cdr3_length: 12
cdr3_aa: CSVAGQVHGYTF

j_call: TRBJ2-7
v_call: TRBV19
cdr3_length: 16
cdr3_aa: CASSRSNGRGNYEQYF

j_call: TRBJ1-1
v_call: TRBV10-3
cdr3_length: 12
cdr3_aa: CASIGGNTEAFF

j_call: TRBJ2-7
v_call: TRBV7-6
cdr3_length: 16
cdr3_aa: CASSPHTGIGTYEQYF

j_call: TRBJ2-1
v_call: TRBV7-2
cdr3_length: 14
cdr3_aa: CASSLGLALNEQFF